This T cell receptor beta chain emerged from a study of PD-L1 blockade in urothelial cancer. Background on the study: About 90% of the 29 patients were males with bladder-origin urothelial cancer. Once treatment had started, blood was analyzed at 3 weeks (second dose) and again at 6 weeks. The median T cell count in blood samples was 141,255.

TCRdb's table, derived via immunoSEQ multiplex PCR, lists solely in-frame clones and lacks some. This sample carries 45,000 to 60,000 clones, roughly 80% of them seen once, and the ten largest clones take approximately 1.7%. Time point of the sample: pretreatment peripheral blood. The CDR3 loop spans 13 amino acids. The germline V and J ends were trimmed by 2 bases and 8 bases, with 9 bases remaining between them. Germline lookup yields CDR1 KGHSH and CDR2 LQKENI. This sample comprised PBMCs, obtained around atezolizumab (anti-PD-L1) treatment. The clonotype was recovered from a man aged 45-65 years with urothelial cancer. This sequence joins TRBV18 and TRBJ1-4; no reliable D call. CDR3 loop: CASSPSGGEKLFF. CDR3 nucleotides: TGTGCCAGCTCACCATCCGGCGGGGAAAAACTGTTTTTT.